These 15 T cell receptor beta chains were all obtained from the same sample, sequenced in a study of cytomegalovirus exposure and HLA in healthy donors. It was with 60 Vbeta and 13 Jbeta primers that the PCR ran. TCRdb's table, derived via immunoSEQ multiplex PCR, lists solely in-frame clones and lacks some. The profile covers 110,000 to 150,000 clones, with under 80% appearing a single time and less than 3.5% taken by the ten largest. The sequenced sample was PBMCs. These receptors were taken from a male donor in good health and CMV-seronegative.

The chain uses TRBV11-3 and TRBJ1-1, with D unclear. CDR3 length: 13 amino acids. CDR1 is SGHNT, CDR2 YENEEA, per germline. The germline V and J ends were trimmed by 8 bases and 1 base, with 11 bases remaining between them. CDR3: CASSEEENTEAFF. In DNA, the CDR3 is TGTGCCAGCTCGGAAGAGGAGAACACTGAAGCTTTCTTT.

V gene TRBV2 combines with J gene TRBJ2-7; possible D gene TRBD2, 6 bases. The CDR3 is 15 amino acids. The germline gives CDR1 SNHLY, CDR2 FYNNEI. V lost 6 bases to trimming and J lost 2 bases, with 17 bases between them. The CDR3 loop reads CASRGGSDFPYEQYF. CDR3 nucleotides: TGTGCCAGCAGGGGAGGCTCAGACTTCCCCTACGAGCAGTACTTC.

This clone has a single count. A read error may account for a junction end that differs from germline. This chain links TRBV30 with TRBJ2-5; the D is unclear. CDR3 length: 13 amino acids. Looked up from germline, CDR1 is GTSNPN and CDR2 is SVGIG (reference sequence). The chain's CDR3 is CARSVLSGETQYF. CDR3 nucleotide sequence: TGTGCCCGGAGTGTACTTTCCGGAGAGACCCAGTACTTC. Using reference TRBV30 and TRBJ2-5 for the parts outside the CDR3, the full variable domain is SQTIHQWPATLVQPVGSPLSLECTVEGTSNPNLYWYRQAAGRGLQLLFYSVGIGQISSEVPQNLSASRPQDRQFILSSKKLLLSDSGFYLCARSVLSGETQYFGPGTRLLVL.

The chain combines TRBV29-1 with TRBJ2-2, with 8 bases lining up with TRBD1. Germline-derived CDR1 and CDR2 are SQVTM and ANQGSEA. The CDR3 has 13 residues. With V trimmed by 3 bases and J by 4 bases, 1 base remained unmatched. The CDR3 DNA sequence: TGCAGCGTTGACAGGGGGCTCACCGGGGAGCTGTTTTTT. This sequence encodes CSVDRGLTGELFF.

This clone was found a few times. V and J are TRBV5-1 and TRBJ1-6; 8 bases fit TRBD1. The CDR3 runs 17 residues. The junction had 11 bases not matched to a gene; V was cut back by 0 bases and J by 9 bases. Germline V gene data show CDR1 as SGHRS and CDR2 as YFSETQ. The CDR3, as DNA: TGCGCCAGCAGCTTGGATGGGCTGACAGGGGCCGGTTCACCCCTCCACTTT. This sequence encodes CASSLDGLTGAGSPLHF.

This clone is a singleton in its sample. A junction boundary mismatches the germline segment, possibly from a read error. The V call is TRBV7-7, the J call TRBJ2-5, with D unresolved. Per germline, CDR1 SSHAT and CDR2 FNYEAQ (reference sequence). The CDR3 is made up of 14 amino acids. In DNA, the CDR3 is TGTGCTAGCAGCTTAGGTACAGCTCAAGAGACCCAGTACTTC. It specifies CASSLGTAQETQYF.

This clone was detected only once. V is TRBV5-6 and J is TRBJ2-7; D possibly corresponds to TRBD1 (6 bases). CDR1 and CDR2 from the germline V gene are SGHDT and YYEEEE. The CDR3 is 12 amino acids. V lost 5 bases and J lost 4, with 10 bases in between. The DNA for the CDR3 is TGTGCCAGCAGGCGACAGGAGTACGAGCAGTACTTC. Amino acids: CASRRQEYEQYF. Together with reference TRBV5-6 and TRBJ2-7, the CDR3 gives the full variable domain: DAGVTQSPTHLIKTRGQQVTLRCSPKSGHDTVSWYQQALGQGPQFIFQYYEEEERQRGNFPDRFSGHQFPNYSSELNVNALLLGDSALYLCASRRQEYEQYFGPGTRLTVT.

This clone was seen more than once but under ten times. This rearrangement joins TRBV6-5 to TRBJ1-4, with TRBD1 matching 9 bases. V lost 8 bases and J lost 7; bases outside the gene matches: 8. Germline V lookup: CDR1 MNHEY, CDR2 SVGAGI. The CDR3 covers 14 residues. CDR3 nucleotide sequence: TGTGCCAGCGGACAGGGGCGAGGTGGTGAAAAACTGTTTTTT. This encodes CASGQGRGGEKLFF.

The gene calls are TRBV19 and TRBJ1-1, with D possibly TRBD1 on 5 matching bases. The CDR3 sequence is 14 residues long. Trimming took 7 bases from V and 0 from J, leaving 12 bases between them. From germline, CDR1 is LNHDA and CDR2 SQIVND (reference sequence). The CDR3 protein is CASTTTAMNTEAFF. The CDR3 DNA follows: TGTGCCAGTACCACGACAGCCATGAACACTGAAGCTTTCTTT.

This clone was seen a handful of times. Here the CDR3 DNA reads TGTGCCAGTAGTACCCCGTCGGGGCAGCCCCAGCATTTT. Its protein product is CASSTPSGQPQHF. The chain employs TRBV19 and TRBJ1-5; D is uncertain. Looked up from germline, CDR1 is LNHDA and CDR2 is SQIVND (reference sequence). The CDR3 runs 13 residues. V shed 4 bases and J shed 7 bases, with 11 bases lying between them. Drawing the rest from reference TRBV19 and TRBJ1-5, the complete variable domain is DGGITQSPKYLFRKEGQNVTLSCEQNLNHDAMYWYRQDPGQGLRLIYYSQIVNDFQKGDIAEGYSVSREKKESFPLTVTSAQKNPTAFYLCASSTPSGQPQHFGDGTRLSIL.

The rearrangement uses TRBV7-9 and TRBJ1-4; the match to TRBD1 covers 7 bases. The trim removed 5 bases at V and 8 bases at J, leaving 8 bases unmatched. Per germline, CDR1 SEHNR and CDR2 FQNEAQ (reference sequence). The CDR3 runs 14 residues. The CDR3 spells CASSMTGRNEKLFF. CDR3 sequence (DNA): TGTGCCAGCAGCATGACAGGGCGAAACGAAAAACTGTTTTTT.

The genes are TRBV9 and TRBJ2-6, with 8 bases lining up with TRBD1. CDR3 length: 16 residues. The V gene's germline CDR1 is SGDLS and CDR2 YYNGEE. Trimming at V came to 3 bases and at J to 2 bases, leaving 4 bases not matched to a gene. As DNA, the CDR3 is TGTGCCAGCAGCGGGACAGGGCGCACTGGGGCCAACGTCCTGACTTTC. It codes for CASSGTGRTGANVLTF.

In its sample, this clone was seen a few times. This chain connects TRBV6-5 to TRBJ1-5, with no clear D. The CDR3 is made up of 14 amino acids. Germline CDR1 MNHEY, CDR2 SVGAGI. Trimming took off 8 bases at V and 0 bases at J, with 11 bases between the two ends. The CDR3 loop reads CASQRSYSNQPQHF. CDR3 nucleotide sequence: TGTGCCAGCCAAAGGAGCTATAGCAATCAGCCCCAGCATTTT.

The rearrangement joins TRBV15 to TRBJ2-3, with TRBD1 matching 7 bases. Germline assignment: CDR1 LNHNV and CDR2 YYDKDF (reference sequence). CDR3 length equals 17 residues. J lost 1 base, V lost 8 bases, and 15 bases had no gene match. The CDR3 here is CATGTGQYKKRTDTQYF. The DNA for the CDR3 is TGTGCCACCGGCACGGGACAGTACAAGAAACGCACAGATACGCAGTATTTT.

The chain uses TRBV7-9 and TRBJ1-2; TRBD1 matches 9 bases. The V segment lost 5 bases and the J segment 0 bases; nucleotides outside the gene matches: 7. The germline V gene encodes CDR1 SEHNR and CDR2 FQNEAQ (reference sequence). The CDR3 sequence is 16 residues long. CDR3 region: CASSRDRAQANYGYTF. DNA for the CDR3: TGTGCCAGCAGCCGGGACAGGGCTCAAGCTAACTATGGCTACACCTTC.